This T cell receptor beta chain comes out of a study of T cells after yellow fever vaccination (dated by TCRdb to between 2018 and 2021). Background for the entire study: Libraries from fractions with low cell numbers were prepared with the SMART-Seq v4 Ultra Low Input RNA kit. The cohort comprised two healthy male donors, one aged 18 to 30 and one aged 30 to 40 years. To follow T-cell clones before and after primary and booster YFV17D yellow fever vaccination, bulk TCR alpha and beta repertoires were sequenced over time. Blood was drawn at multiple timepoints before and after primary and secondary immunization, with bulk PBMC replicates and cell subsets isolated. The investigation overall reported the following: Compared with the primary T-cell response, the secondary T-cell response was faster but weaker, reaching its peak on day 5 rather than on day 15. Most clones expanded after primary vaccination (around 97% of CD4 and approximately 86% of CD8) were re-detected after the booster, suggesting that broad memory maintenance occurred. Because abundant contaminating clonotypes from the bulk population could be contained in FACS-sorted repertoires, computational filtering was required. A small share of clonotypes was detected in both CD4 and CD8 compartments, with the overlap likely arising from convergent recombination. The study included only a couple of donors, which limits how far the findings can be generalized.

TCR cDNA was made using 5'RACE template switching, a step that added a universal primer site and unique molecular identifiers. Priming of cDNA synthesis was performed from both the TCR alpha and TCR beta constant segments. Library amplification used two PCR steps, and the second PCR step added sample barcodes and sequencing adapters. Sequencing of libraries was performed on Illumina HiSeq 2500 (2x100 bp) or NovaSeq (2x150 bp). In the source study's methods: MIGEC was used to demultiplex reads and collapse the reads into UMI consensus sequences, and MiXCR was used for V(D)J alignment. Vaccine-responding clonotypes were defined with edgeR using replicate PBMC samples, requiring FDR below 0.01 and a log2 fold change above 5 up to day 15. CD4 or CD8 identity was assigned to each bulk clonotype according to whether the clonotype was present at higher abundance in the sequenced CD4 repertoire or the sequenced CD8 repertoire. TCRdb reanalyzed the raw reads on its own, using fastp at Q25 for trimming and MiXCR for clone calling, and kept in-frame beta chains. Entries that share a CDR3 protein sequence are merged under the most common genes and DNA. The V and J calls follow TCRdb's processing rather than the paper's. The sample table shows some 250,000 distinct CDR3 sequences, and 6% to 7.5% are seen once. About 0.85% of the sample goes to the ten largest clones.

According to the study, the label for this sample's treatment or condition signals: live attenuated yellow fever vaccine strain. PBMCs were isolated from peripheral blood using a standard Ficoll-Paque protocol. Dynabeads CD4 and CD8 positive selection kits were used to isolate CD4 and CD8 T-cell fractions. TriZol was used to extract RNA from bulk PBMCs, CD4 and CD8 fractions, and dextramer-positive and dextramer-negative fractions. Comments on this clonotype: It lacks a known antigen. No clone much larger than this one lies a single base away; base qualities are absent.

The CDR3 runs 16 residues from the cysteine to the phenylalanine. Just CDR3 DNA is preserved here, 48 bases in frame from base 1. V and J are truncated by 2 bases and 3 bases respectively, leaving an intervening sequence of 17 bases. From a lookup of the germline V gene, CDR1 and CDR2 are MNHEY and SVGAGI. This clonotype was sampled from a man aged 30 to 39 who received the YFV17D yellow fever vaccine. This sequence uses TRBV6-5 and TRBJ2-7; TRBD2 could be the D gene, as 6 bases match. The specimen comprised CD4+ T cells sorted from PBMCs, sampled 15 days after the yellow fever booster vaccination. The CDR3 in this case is CASSYPHPGLDYEQYF. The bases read TGTGCCAGCAGTTACCCCCACCCGGGACTCGACTACGAGCAGTACTTC.